This T cell receptor (beta chain) is from a study of blood T cell repertoires in COVID-19. At the level of the study: COVID-19 samples, acute and convalescent, were from the United States, Italy and Spain.

The V segment lost 4 bases and the J segment 1 base; nucleotides outside the gene matches: 8. Germline CDR1 and CDR2: MNHNS and SASEGT. The CDR3 runs 18 residues. In the authors' methods: From reference gene primer amplification, estimates of nucleated cell counts were derived. Here immunoSEQ multiplex PCR was the method, and the copy in TCRdb shows in-frame clones only, minus some. V and J calls and clone size come straight from that table; D and trimming were deduced from the DNA. Found here are roughly 300,000 clones, 88% of them singletons; the top ten hold 9.4%. The specimen sequenced was peripheral blood. The TCR comes from a man younger than 35 with active or convalescent COVID-19. The J gene is TRBJ2-5, the V gene TRBV6-1; TRBD2 aligns across 14 bases. The CDR3 DNA is TGTGCCAGCAGTGCGGGACTAGCGGGGGCCGAGCCCCAAGAGACCCAGTACTTC. Protein sequence: CASSAGLAGAEPQETQYF.